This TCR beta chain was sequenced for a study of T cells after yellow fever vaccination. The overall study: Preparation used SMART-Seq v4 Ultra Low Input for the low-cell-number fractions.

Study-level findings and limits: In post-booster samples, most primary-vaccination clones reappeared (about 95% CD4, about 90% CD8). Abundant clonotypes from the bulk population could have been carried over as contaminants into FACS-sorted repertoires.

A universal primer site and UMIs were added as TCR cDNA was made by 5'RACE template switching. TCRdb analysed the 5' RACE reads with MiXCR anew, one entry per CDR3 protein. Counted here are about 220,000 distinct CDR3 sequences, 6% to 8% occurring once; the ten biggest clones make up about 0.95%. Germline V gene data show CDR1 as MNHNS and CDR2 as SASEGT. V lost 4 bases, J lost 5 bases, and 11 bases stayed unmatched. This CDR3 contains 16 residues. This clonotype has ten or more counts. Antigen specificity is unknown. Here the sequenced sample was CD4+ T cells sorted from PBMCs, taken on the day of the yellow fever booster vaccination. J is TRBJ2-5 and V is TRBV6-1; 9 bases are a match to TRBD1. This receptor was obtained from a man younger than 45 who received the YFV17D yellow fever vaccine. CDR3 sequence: CASSAKRTGVIETQYF. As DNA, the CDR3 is TGTGCCAGCAGTGCCAAAAGGACAGGGGTGATTGAGACCCAGTACTTC.